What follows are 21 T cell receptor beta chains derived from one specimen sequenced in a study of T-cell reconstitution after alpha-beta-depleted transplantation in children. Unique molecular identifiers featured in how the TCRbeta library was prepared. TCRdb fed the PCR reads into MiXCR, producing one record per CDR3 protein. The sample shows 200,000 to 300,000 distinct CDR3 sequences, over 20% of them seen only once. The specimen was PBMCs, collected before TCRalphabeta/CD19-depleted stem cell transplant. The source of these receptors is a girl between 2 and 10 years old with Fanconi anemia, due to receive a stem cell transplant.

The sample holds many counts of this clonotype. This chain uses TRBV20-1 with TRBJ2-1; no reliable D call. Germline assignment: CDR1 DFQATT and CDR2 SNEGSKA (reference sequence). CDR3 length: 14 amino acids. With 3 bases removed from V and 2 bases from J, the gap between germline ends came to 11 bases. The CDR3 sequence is CSASAEFAYNEQFF. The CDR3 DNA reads TGCAGTGCTAGTGCGGAGTTCGCCTACAATGAGCAGTTCTTC.

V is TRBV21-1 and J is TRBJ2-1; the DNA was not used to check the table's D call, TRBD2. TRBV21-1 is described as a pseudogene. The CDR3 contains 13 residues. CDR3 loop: CAGTSGSFNEQFF. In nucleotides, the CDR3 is TGTGCCGGCACTAGCGGGAGTTTTAATGAGCAGTTCTTC.

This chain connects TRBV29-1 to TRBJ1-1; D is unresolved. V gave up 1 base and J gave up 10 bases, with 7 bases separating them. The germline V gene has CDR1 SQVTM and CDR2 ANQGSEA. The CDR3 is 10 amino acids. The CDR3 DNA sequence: TGCAGCGTTGAAGGACGGGGAGCTTTCTTT. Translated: CSVEGRGAFF.

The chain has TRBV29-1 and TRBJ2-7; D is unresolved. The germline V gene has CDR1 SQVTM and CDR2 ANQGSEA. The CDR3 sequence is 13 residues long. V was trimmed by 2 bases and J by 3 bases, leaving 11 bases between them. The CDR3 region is CSVETAPDYEQYF. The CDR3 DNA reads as TGCAGCGTTGAAACAGCCCCTGACTACGAGCAGTACTTC.

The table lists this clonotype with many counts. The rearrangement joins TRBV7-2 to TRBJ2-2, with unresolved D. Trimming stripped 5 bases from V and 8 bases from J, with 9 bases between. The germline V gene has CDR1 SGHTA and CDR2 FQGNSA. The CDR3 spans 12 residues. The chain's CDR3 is CASSPWGGELFF. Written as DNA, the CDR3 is TGTGCCAGCAGCCCTTGGGGTGGGGAGCTGTTTTTT.

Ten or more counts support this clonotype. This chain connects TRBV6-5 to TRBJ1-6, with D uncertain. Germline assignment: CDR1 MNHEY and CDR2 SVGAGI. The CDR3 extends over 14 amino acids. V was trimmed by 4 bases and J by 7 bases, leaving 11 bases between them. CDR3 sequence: CASSLRGINSPLHF. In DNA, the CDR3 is TGTGCCAGCAGTTTAAGAGGCATCAATTCACCCCTCCACTTT.

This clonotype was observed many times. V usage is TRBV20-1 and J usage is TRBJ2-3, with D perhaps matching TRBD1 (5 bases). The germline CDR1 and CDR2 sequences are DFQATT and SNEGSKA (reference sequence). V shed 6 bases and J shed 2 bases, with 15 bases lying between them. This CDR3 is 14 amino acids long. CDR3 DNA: TGCAGTGCCCATAGGGGCAGCGACACAGATACGCAGTATTTT. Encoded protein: CSAHRGSDTDTQYF.

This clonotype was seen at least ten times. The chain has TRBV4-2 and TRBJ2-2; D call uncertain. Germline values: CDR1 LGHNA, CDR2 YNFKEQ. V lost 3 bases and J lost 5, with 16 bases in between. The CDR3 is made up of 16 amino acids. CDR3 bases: TGTGCCAGCAGCCACCCCAACGCAGGATCTACCGGGGAGCTGTTTTTT. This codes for CASSHPNAGSTGELFF.

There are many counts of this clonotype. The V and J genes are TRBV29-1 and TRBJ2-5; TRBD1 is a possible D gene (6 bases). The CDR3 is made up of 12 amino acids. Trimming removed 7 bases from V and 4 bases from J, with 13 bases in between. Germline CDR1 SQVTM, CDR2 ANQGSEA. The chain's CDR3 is CSGITGSETQYF. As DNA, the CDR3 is TGCAGCGGGATAACAGGGTCAGAGACCCAGTACTTC.

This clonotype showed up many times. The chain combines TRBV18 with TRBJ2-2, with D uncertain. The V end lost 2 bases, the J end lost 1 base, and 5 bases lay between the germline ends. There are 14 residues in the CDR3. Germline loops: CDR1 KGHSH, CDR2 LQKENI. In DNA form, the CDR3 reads TGTGCCAGCTCACCAGATATGAACACCGGGGAGCTGTTTTTT. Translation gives CASSPDMNTGELFF.

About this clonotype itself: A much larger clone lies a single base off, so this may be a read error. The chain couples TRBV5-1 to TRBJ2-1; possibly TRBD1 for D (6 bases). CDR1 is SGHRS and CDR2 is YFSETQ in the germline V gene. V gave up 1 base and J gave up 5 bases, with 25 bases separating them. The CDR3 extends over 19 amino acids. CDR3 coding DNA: TGCGCCAGCAGCTTGTTCGTGGGACGCGCCCAGGGGTCCCACAATGAGCAGTTCTTC. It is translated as CASSLFVGRAQGSHNEQFF.

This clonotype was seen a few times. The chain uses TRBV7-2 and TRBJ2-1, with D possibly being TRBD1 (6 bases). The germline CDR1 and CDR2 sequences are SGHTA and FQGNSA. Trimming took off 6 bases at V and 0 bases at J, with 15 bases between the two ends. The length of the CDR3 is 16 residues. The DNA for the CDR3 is TGTGCCAGCAGACCACCAAGGGGGAGCTCCTACAATGAGCAGTTCTTC. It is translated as CASRPPRGSSYNEQFF.

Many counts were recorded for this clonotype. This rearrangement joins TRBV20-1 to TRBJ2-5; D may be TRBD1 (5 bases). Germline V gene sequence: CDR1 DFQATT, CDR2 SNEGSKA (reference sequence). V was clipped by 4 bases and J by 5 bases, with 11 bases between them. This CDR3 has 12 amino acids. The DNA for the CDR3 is TGCAGTGCTACAGGGATGAGGGAGACCCAGTACTTC. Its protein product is CSATGMRETQYF.

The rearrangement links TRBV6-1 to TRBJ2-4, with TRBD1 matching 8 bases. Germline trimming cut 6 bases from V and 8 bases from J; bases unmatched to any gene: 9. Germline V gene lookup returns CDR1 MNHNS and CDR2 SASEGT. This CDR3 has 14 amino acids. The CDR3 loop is CASRPDQGADIQYF. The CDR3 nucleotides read TGTGCCAGCAGACCGGACCAGGGGGCAGACATTCAGTACTTC.

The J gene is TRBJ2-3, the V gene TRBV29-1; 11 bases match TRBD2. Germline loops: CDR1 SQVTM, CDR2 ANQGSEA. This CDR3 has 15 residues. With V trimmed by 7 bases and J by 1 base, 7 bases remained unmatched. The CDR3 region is CSAYSGLAGTDTQYF. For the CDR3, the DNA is TGCAGCGCCTACTCGGGACTAGCGGGCACAGATACGCAGTATTTT.

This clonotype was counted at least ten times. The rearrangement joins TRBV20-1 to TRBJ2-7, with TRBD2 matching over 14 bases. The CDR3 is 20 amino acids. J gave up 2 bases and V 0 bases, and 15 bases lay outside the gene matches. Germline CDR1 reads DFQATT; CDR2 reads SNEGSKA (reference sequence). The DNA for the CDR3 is TGCAGTGCTAGAGATTCTGACTTCGGGACTAGCGGGAGAGGACCCTACGAGCAGTACTTC. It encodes CSARDSDFGTSGRGPYEQYF.

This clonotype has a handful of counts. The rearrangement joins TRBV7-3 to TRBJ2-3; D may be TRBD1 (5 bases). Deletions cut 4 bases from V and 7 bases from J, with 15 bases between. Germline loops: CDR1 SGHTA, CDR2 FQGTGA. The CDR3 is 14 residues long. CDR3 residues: CASSSSGYGYTQYF. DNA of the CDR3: TGTGCCAGCAGCTCGTCAGGGTACGGTTATACGCAGTATTTT.

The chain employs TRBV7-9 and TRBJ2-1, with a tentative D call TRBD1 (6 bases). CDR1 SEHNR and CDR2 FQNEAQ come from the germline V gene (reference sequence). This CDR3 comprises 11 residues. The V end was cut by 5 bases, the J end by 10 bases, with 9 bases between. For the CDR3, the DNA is TGTGCCAGCAGCCCCGGGACAGAGCAGTTCTTC. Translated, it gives CASSPGTEQFF. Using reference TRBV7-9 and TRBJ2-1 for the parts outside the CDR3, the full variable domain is DTGVSQNPRHKITKRGQNVTFRCDPISEHNRLYWYRQTLGQGPEFLTYFQNEAQLEKSRLLSDRFSAERPKGSFSTLEIQRTEQGDSAMYLCASSPGTEQFFGPGTRLTVL.

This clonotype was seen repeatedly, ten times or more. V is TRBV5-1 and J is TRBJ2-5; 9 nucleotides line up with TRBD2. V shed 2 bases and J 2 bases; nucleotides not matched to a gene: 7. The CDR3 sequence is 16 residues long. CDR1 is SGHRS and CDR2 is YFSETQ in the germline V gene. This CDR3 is CASSFPSRGGQETQYF. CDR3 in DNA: TGCGCCAGCAGCTTCCCTTCGCGGGGGGGTCAAGAGACCCAGTACTTC.

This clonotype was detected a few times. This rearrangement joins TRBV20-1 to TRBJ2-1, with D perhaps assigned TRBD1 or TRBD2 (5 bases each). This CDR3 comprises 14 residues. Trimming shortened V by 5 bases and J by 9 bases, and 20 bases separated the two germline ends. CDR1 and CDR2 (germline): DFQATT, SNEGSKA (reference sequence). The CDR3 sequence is CSAPRKALGGEQFF. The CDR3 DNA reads TGCAGTGCTCCAAGGAAAGCCCTTGGGGGTGAGCAGTTCTTC.

The CDR3 region is CASSSSLYQETQYF. The DNA of the CDR3 is TGTGCCAGCAGTTCATCATTGTACCAAGAGACCCAGTACTTC. The chain carries TRBV12-3 or TRBV12-4 and TRBJ2-5, with no clear D. Trimming took off 4 bases at V and 0 bases at J, with 9 bases between the two ends. The length of the CDR3 is 14 residues.